This TCR beta chain was sequenced in a study of T-cell reconstitution after alpha-beta-depleted transplantation in children. Germline V CDR1 and CDR2: SGHRS, YFSETQ. The V gene end was trimmed by 4 bases and the J gene end by 1 base; junction bases not matched to a gene: 9. This CDR3 is 17 amino acids long. Unique molecular identifiers tagged the TCRbeta library. MiXCR, applied by TCRdb to the PCR reads, yields one record per CDR3 protein. The sample records about 580,000 distinct CDR3 sequences, around 27% being singletons. This clonotype originated in a boy younger than two with Wiskott-Aldrich syndrome, due to receive a stem cell transplant. V is TRBV5-1 and J is TRBJ2-3; 10 bases match TRBD1. Sequencing was performed on PBMCs, taken before TCRalphabeta/CD19-depleted stem cell transplant. CDR3 nucleotide sequence: TGCGCCAGCAGCCCGTCCCGGGACAGGGGAGGCACAGATACGCAGTATTTT. Its protein is CASSPSRDRGGTDTQYF.